This T cell receptor beta chain was identified during a study of blood T cells in healthy people across ages. General study results and limits: With donor CMV status unknown, expanded clonotype changes were possibly confounded.

The germline CDR1 and CDR2 sequences are MNHEY and SVGEGT. V lost 4 bases and J 0 bases, leaving 13 bases between the germline ends. The CDR3 has 16 residues. Concerning this clonotype: No antigen is known for it.

Each sample provided at least 5 micrograms of extracted total RNA. Sample-barcoded 5' priming and a J-beta primer mix drove a second PCR of roughly 6 to 12 cycles. The template-switch adaptor was a 5' adaptor with 12 random nucleotides. It tagged each cDNA molecule. TCRdb reanalysed the 5' RACE reads using MiXCR and keeps one entry per CDR3 protein. The sample shows hundreds of thousands of distinct CDR3 sequences, roughly three fifths of them seen only once. Sequenced sample: blood. The genes are TRBV6-2 or TRBV6-3 and TRBJ2-4; D perhaps matches TRBD1 (6 bases). The TCR was taken from a man aged 35 to 55 in good health. CDR3 in DNA: TGTGCCAGCAGTTCGCAGGGGACCCTAGCCAAAAACATTCAGTACTTC. This sequence encodes CASSSQGTLAKNIQYF.